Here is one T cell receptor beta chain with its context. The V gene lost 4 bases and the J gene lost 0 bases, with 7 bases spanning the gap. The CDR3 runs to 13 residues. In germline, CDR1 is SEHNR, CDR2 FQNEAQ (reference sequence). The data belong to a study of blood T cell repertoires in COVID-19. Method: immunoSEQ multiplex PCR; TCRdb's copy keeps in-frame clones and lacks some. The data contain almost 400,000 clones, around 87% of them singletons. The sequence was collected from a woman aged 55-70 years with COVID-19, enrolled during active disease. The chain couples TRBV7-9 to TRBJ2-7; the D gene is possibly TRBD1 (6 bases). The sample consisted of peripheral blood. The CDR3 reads CASSSQGSYEQYF. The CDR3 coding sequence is TGTGCCAGCAGCTCACAGGGCTCCTACGAGCAGTACTTC. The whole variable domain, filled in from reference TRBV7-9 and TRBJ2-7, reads DTGVSQNPRHKITKRGQNVTFRCDPISEHNRLYWYRQTLGQGPEFLTYFQNEAQLEKSRLLSDRFSAERPKGSFSTLEIQRTEQGDSAMYLCASSSQGSYEQYFGPGTRLTVT.